This T cell receptor (beta chain) was sequenced during a study of Ad26.COV2.S vaccination and SARS-CoV-2 variants. Across the study: Donor had been placed in the Ad26.COV2.S arm of the COV1001 trial. Doses of Ad26.COV2.S were injected into muscle once or twice, 56 days apart.

V was shortened by 1 base and J by 6 bases, with 16 bases between the two germline ends. CDR3 length equals 16 residues. Germline V CDR1 and CDR2: KGHSH, LQKENI. For this clone: Its cognate antigen is unknown.

The protocol was immunoSEQ multiplex PCR, while the TCRdb copy is restricted to in-frame clones and leaves out a portion. The sample gives more than 300,000 clones, roughly 89% of which show up once; under 6% is in the top ten. Study-wide points: From the TCR breadth and depth analyses, total T cell responses may have been underestimated.

Sample treatment: roughly 18 received Ad26.COV2.S at low or high dose, single or two shots; 5 received placebo; per-sample allocation not given. Repertoires come from day 63 after the first vaccine or placebo injection. The specimen was peripheral blood, collected in a trial of Ad26.COV2.S vaccine versus placebo. The clonotype comes from a person aged 18 to 59 who received the Ad26.COV2.S COVID-19 vaccine or a placebo. This chain links TRBV18 with TRBJ1-5; unclear D gene. In DNA form, the CDR3 reads TGTGCCAGCTCACCACTCCCGTATAGTGTCGCTCAGCCCCAGCATTTT. This translates into CASSPLPYSVAQPQHF.